These 24 T cell receptor beta chains came from one sample sequenced in a study of control samples from healthy donors and cancer patients. The repertoire was sequenced with immunoSEQ multiplex PCR; TCRdb's copy has only in-frame clones and lacks some. Of under 55,000 clones in the sample, 80% to 95% are singletons; the top ten hold around a fifth. What was sequenced was PBMCs. The origin of the receptors is a woman in her thirties or forties with head and neck cancer.

The chain uses TRBV10-3 and TRBJ1-4; unclear D gene. Trimming removed 5 bases from V and 3 bases from J, with 10 bases in between. The CDR3 runs to 14 residues. Germline CDR1 is ENHRY and CDR2 is SYGVKD. CDR3 in amino acids: CAISRDAANEKLFF. CDR3 in DNA: TGTGCCATCAGTCGAGACGCGGCTAATGAAAAACTGTTTTTT.

By frequency in the sample, this clone is medium-sized. The J gene is TRBJ2-1, the V gene TRBV7-9; 11 bases agree with TRBD2. The junction had 8 bases not matched to a gene; V was cut back by 5 bases and J by 8 bases. The CDR3 is 15 amino acids. Germline assignment: CDR1 SEHNR and CDR2 FQNEAQ (reference sequence). The CDR3 spells CASSPIAGGPHEQFF. For the CDR3, the DNA is TGTGCCAGCAGCCCAATAGCGGGAGGGCCCCATGAGCAGTTCTTC.

The chain employs TRBV18 and TRBJ1-3; 10 bases are a match to TRBD1. The CDR3 is made up of 16 amino acids. CDR1 KGHSH and CDR2 LQKENI come from the germline V gene. V shed 3 bases, J shed 1 base, and the junction held 3 bases outside the gene matches. The CDR3 DNA reads TGTGCCAGCTCACCGGGACAGGGGAAGTCTGGAAACACCATATATTTT. It encodes CASSPGQGKSGNTIYF. Variable domain in full (rest from reference TRBV18 and TRBJ1-3): NAGVMQNPRHLVRRRGQEARLRCSPMKGHSHVYWYRQLPEEGLKFMVYLQKENIIDESGMPKERFSAEFPKEGPSILRIQQVVRGDSAAYFCASSPGQGKSGNTIYFGEGSWLTVV.

The chain carries TRBV27 and TRBJ1-5; D unclear. The CDR3 runs to 14 residues. Germline values: CDR1 MNHEY, CDR2 SMNVEV (reference sequence). Trimming removed 5 bases at V and 7 bases at J, with 15 bases between. This CDR3 reads CASSPGDDEQPQHF. For the CDR3, the DNA is TGTGCCAGCAGTCCCGGGGATGACGAGCAGCCCCAGCATTTT.

A word on this clone: At one end, the junction sequence differs from germline, possibly due to a read error. This chain joins TRBV6-5 and TRBJ1-6, with D hard to call. CDR3 length: 12 amino acids. The germline V gene has CDR1 MNHEY and CDR2 SVGAGI. CDR3 in amino acids: CASADLYSLLHF. DNA for the CDR3: TGTGCCAGCGCGGACCTTTACTCACTCCTCCACTTT.

The chain's CDR3 is CASSSWTIFSSPLHF. CDR3 DNA: TGTGCCAGCAGCTCCTGGACGATTTTTTCTTCACCCCTCCACTTT. V gene TRBV5-8 combines with J gene TRBJ1-6; no reliable D call. Germline CDR1 SGHTS, CDR2 YDEGEE. V dropped 3 bases and J dropped 9 bases, with 16 bases sitting between them. This CDR3 spans 15 amino acids.

The rearrangement uses TRBV5-5 and TRBJ1-1; D not resolved. Germline CDR1 is SGHKS and CDR2 is YYEKEE (reference sequence). This CDR3 is 12 amino acids long. V was pared by 0 bases and J by 10 bases, with 10 bases between. The CDR3 region is CASSLVRERAFF. The CDR3 coding sequence is TGTGCCAGCAGCTTGGTTCGGGAAAGAGCTTTCTTT.

The rearrangement links TRBV3-1 (or the pseudogene TRBV3-2) to TRBJ1-4; 8 bases match TRBD1. J gave up 8 bases and V 3 bases, and 5 bases lay outside the gene matches. This CDR3 comprises 14 residues. CDR1 and CDR2 from the germline V gene are LGHDT and YNNKEL (reference sequence). CDR3 protein: CASSHLDRGEKLFF. The DNA of the CDR3 is TGTGCCAGCAGCCACCTAGACAGGGGCGAAAAACTGTTTTTT.

The CDR3 region has the DNA TGTGCCAGCAGCTTAGGCAGGGGGGGAAACATTCAGTACTTC. Its protein product is CASSLGRGGNIQYF. The rearrangement joins TRBV7-9 to TRBJ2-4, with D perhaps given as TRBD1 or TRBD2 (7 bases each). V lost 1 base and J lost 6, with 10 bases in between. The CDR3 contains 14 residues. Germline V CDR1 and CDR2: SEHNR, FQNEAQ (reference sequence).

The chain recombines TRBV3-1 (or the pseudogene TRBV3-2) with TRBJ2-7; 9 positions match TRBD2. V shed 1 base and J 4 bases; nucleotides not matched to a gene: 5. The CDR3 totals 15 residues. Germline V lookup: CDR1 LGHDT, CDR2 YNNKEL (reference sequence). CDR3: CASSQGFSGRYEQYF. Written as DNA, the CDR3 is TGTGCCAGCAGCCAAGGTTTTAGCGGGAGATACGAGCAGTACTTC.

The chain has TRBV7-8 and TRBJ2-1; D not resolved. V was cut by 2 bases and J by 7 bases, with 9 bases left in between. The germline gives CDR1 SGHVS, CDR2 FQNEAQ. The CDR3 sequence is 13 residues long. In DNA, the CDR3 is TGTGCCAGCAGCTTAAATCGGCTTAATGAGCAGTTCTTC. Translated, it gives CASSLNRLNEQFF.

The J gene is TRBJ1-2, the V gene TRBV10-3; possibly TRBD1 for D (6 bases). The V gene lost 6 bases and the J gene lost 8 bases, with 19 bases spanning the gap. The germline V gene has CDR1 ENHRY and CDR2 SYGVKD. The CDR3 consists of 14 residues. CDR3 DNA: TGTGCCATCAGAAGGACAGCCGAGGTCGGGGGCTACACCTTC. Residues: CAIRRTAEVGGYTF.

The rearrangement links TRBV19 to TRBJ1-4; 8 nucleotides align to TRBD1. The germline CDR1 and CDR2 sequences are LNHDA and SQIVND (reference sequence). The CDR3 runs 14 residues. Unmatched junction bases numbered 10, after V lost 9 bases and J lost 7 bases. The CDR3 coding sequence is TGTGCCAGCAGGGGACAGGTGGAAGGTGAAAAACTGTTTTTT. Protein sequence: CASRGQVEGEKLFF.

The rearrangement links TRBV7-8 to TRBJ2-3; possibly TRBD2 for D (6 bases). This CDR3 has 16 amino acids. The germline V and J ends were trimmed by 5 bases and 1 base, with 16 bases remaining between them. Germline loops: CDR1 SGHVS, CDR2 FQNEAQ. The CDR3 here is CASSLEPGVGTDTQYF. The CDR3, as DNA: TGTGCCAGCAGCCTCGAACCGGGAGTGGGCACAGATACGCAGTATTTT. The variable domain in full, completed from reference TRBV7-8 and TRBJ2-3, reads GAGVSQSPRYKVAKRGQDVALRCDPISGHVSLFWYQQALGQGPEFLTYFQNEAQLDKSGLPSDRFFAERPEGSVSTLKIQRTQQEDSAVYLCASSLEPGVGTDTQYFGPGTRLTVL.

The CDR3, as DNA: TGTGCCAGTAGTAGTTTCAGGGAAGCCGGGGAGCTGTTTTTT. It translates to CASSSFREAGELFF. This chain connects TRBV19 to TRBJ2-2; tentatively, D is TRBD1 (5 bases). The CDR3 length is 14 residues. V was shortened by 4 bases and J by 6 bases, with 12 bases between the two germline ends. Looked up from germline, CDR1 is LNHDA and CDR2 is SQIVND (reference sequence).

The chain combines TRBV10-3 with TRBJ2-7; 11 positions agree with TRBD1. CDR3 length: 14 residues. Germline CDR1 ENHRY, CDR2 SYGVKD. The J segment lost 2 bases and the V segment lost 8 bases, leaving 5 bases of the junction unmatched. The CDR3 reads CAIGQGASTYEQYF. In nucleotides, the CDR3 is TGTGCCATCGGACAGGGGGCATCCACCTACGAGCAGTACTTC.

V and J are TRBV14 and TRBJ1-2; 7 positions match TRBD1. This CDR3 region has 19 residues. Germline CDR1 SGHDN, CDR2 FVKESK. With 0 bases clipped from V and 4 bases from J, the junction kept 17 bases outside the gene matches. This CDR3 is CASSQESYQGGDKSYGYTF. DNA of the CDR3: TGTGCCAGCAGCCAAGAATCTTACCAGGGGGGAGATAAGTCCTATGGCTACACCTTC.

This sequence joins TRBV5-4 and TRBJ1-1, with D possibly matching TRBD1 (5 bases). CDR3 length equals 13 residues. V lost 4 bases to trimming and J lost 10 bases, with 17 bases between them. From germline, CDR1 is SGHNT and CDR2 YYREEE (reference sequence). CDR3 bases: TGTGCCAGCAGCCTTGGGGTCCGGGACGTAGCTTTCTTT. Protein product: CASSLGVRDVAFF.

The rearrangement uses TRBV11-2 and TRBJ2-6, with D possibly TRBD1 on 5 matching bases. The CDR3 extends over 18 amino acids. V was cut by 3 bases and J by 0 bases, with 15 bases left in between. Looked up from germline, CDR1 is SGHAT and CDR2 is FQNNGV. CDR3 residues: CASSFRTPQSSGANVLTF. The DNA for the CDR3 is TGTGCCAGCAGCTTTAGGACACCCCAGAGCTCTGGGGCCAACGTCCTGACTTTC.

This rearrangement joins TRBV19 to TRBJ2-4; D is unclear. The CDR3 has 14 residues. The germline gives CDR1 LNHDA, CDR2 SQIVND (reference sequence). V was trimmed by 1 base and J by 0 bases, leaving 4 bases between them. CDR3 protein: CASSIGAAKNIQYF. Here the CDR3 DNA reads TGTGCCAGTAGTATAGGAGCAGCCAAAAACATTCAGTACTTC.

The gene calls are TRBV18 and TRBJ1-1; 9 bases align to TRBD1. The CDR3 covers 14 residues. Losses at the gene ends were 6 bases for V and 5 bases for J; bases not matched to a gene: 7. Looked up from germline, CDR1 is KGHSH and CDR2 is LQKENI. The CDR3 DNA is TGTGCCAGCTCCCAAGGACAGGGGCGGACTGAAGCTTTCTTT. The encoded protein is CASSQGQGRTEAFF.

About this clone: Relative to the germline gene, one junction end is altered; a read error may explain this. This chain links TRBV19 with TRBJ1-2, with a weak D call TRBD1 (5 bases). The germline gives CDR1 LNHDA, CDR2 SQIVND (reference sequence). This CDR3 is built from 18 residues. This CDR3 reads CASSRGPGTLYDPDGYTF. For the CDR3, the DNA is TGTGCCAGTAGTAGGGGCCCCGGGACCCTGTATGATCCTGATGGATACACCTTC.

A word on this clone: The sample holds other DNA sequences that translate to the same CDR3. The gene calls are TRBV25-1 and TRBJ1-4, with 9 bases aligning to TRBD1. The germline V gene has CDR1 MGHDK and CDR2 SYGVNS. This CDR3 is built from 13 residues. The ends lost 8 bases at V and 7 bases at J; junction bases unmatched: 5. CDR3 bases: TGTGCCAGCCGGGACAGGGATCTTGAAAAACTGTTTTTT. Translating it yields CASRDRDLEKLFF.

The chain employs TRBV2 and TRBJ1-1; D not resolved. The CDR3 totals 15 residues. The germline gives CDR1 SNHLY, CDR2 FYNNEI. Deletions cut 1 base from V and 1 base from J, with 10 bases between. The DNA for the CDR3 is TGTGCCAGCAGTGAAGGGGTTGTTCCGAACACTGAAGCTTTCTTT. Residues: CASSEGVVPNTEAFF.